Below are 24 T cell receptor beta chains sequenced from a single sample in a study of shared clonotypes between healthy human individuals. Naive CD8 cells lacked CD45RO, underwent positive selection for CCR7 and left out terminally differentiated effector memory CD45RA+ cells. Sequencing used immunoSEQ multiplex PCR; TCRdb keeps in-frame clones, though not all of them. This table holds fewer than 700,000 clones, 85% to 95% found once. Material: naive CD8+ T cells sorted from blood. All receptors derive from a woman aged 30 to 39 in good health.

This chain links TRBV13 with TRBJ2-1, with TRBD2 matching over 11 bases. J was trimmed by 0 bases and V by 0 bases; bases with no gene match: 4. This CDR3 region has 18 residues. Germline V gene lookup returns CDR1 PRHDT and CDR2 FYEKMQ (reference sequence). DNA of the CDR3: TGTGCCAGCAGCTTAGGTCCCACTAGCGGGAGCTCCTACAATGAGCAGTTCTTC. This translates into CASSLGPTSGSSYNEQFF.

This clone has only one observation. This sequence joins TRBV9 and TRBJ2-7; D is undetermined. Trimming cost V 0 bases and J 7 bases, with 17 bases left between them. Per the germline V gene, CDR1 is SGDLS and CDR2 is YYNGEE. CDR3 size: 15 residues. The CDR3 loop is CASSVGDGPTGEQYF. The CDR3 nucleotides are TGTGCCAGCAGCGTAGGGGATGGGCCGACCGGGGAGCAGTACTTC.

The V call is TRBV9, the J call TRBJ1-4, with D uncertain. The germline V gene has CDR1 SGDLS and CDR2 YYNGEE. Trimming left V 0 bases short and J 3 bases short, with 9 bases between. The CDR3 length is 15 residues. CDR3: CASSVEGTANEKLFF. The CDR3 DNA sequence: TGTGCCAGCAGCGTAGAAGGTACGGCTAATGAAAAACTGTTTTTT.

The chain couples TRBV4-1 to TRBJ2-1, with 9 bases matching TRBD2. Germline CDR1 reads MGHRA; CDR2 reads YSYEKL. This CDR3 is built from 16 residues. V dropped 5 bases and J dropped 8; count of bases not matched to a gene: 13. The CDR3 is CASSFLGREGPDEQFF. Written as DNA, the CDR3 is TGCGCCAGCAGCTTCCTCGGGCGGGAGGGCCCCGATGAGCAGTTCTTC.

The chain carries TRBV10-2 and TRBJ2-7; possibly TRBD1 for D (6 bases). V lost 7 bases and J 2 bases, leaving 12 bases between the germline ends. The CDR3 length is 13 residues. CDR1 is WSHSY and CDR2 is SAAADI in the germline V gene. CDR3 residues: CASTPTGAYEQYF. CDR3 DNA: TGCGCCAGCACACCGACAGGAGCCTACGAGCAGTACTTC.

CDR3 sequence (DNA): TGTGCCAGCAGCTTAGTCACAGGGGCCGCGGCCAGCAATCAGCCCCAGCATTTT. This codes for CASSLVTGAAASNQPQHF. The rearrangement links TRBV7-8 to TRBJ1-5; the match to TRBD1 covers 7 bases. The germline V gene has CDR1 SGHVS and CDR2 FQNEAQ. V gave up 1 base and J gave up 1 base; unmatched junction bases: 10. CDR3 length equals 18 residues.

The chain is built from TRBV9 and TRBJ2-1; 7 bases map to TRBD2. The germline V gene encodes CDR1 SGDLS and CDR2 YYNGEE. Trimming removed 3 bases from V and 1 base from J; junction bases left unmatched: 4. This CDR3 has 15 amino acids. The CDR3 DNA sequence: TGTGCCAGCAGCGCCAGCGGGAATTCCTACAATGAGCAGTTCTTC. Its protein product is CASSASGNSYNEQFF. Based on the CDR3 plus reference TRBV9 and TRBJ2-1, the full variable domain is DSGVTQTPKHLITATGQRVTLRCSPRSGDLSVYWYQQSLDQGLQFLIQYYNGEERAKGNILERFSAQQFPDLHSELNLSSLELGDSALYFCASSASGNSYNEQFFGPGTRLTVL.

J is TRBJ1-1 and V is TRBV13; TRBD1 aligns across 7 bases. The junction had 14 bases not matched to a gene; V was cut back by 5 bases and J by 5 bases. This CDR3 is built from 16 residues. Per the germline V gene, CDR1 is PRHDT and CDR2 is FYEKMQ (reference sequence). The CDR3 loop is CASSQQTQGVLTEAFF. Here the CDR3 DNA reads TGTGCCAGCAGCCAGCAGACCCAGGGGGTTTTGACTGAAGCTTTCTTT.

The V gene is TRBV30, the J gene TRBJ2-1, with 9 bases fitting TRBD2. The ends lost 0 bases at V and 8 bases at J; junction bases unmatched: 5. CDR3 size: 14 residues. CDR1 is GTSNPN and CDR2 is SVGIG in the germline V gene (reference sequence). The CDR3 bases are TGTGCCTGGAGTGTAGGACTAGCGATCGATGAGCAGTTCTTC. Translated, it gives CAWSVGLAIDEQFF.

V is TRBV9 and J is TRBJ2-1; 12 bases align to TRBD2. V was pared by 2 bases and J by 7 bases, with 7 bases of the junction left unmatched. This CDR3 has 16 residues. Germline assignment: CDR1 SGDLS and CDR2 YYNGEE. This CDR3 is CASSVTTSGSLNEQFF. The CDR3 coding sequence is TGTGCCAGCAGCGTTACGACTAGCGGGAGCCTTAATGAGCAGTTCTTC.

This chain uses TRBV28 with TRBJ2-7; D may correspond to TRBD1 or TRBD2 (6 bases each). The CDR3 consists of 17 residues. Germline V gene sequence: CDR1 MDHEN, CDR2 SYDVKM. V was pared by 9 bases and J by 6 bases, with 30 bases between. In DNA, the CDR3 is TGTGCCAGTACCTCAGGGTTTTTGCGGGACAAAGCGGGCGAGCAGTACTTC. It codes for CASTSGFLRDKAGEQYF.

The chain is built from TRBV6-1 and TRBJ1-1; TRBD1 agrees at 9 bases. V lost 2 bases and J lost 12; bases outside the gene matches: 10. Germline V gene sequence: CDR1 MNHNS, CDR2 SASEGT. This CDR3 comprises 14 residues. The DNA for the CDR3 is TGTGCCAGCAGTGAACCCGGCGGGGACAGGGTGACTTTCTTT. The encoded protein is CASSEPGGDRVTFF.

This CDR3 reads CSVDTGYEQYF. The CDR3, as DNA: TGCAGCGTTGACACCGGATACGAGCAGTACTTC. The chain recombines TRBV29-1 with TRBJ2-7; no reliable D call. Between the trimmed V and J ends, which lost 3 bases and 4 bases, there was a span of 7 bases. The CDR3 runs to 11 residues. CDR1 is SQVTM and CDR2 is ANQGSEA in the germline V gene.

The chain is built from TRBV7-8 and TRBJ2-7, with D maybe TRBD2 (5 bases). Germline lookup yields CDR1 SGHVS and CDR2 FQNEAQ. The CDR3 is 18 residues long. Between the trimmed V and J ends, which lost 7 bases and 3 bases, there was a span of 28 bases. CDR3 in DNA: TGTGCCAGCACCCTCCTAGACGCGTGGGAGAGGGTCGACTACGAGCAGTACTTC. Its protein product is CASTLLDAWERVDYEQYF. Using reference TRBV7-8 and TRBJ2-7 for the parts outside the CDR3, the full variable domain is GAGVSQSPRYKVAKRGQDVALRCDPISGHVSLFWYQQALGQGPEFLTYFQNEAQLDKSGLPSDRFFAERPEGSVSTLKIQRTQQEDSAVYLCASTLLDAWERVDYEQYFGPGTRLTVT.

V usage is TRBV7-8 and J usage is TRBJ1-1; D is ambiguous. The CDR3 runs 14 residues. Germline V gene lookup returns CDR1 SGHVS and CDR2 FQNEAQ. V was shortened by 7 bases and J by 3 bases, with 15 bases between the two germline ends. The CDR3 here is CASTPPQVDTEAFF. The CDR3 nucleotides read TGTGCCAGCACCCCACCCCAGGTGGACACTGAAGCTTTCTTT.

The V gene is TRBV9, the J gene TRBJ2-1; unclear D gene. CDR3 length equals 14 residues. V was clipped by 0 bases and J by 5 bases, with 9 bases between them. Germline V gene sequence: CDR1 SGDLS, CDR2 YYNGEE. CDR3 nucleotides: TGTGCCAGCAGCGTAGCCCCTGTGAACAATGAGCAGTTCTTC. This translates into CASSVAPVNNEQFF.

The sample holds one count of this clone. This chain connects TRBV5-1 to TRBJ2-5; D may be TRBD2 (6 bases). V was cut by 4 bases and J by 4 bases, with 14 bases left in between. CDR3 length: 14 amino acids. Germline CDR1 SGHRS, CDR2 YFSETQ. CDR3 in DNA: TGCGCCAGCAGCCCCCGGACTACCGCAGAGACCCAGTACTTC. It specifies CASSPRTTAETQYF.

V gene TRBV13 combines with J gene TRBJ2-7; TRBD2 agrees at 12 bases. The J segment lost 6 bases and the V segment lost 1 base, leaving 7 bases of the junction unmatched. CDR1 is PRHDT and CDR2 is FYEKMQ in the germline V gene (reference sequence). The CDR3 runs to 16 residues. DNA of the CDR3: TGTGCCAGCAGCTTAGCCCTAGCGGGAGGGCCGGTCGAGCAGTACTTC. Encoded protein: CASSLALAGGPVEQYF. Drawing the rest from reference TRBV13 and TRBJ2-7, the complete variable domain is AAGVIQSPRHLIKEKRETATLKCYPIPRHDTVYWYQQGPGQDPQFLISFYEKMQSDKGSIPDRFSAQQFSDYHSELNMSSLELGDSALYFCASSLALAGGPVEQYFGPGTRLTVT.

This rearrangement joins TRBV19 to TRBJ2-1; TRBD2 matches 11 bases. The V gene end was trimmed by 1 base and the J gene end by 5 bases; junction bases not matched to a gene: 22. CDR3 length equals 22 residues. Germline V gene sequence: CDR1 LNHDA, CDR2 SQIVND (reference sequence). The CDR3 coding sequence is TGTGCCAGTAGTATAGGTCCGTCGGACAGGGGAAACGGGACTAGCGGCAACAATGAGCAGTTCTTC. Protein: CASSIGPSDRGNGTSGNNEQFF.

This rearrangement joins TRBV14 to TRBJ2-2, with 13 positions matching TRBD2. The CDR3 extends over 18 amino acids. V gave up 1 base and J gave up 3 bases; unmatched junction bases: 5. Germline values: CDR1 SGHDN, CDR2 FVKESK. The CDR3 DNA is TGTGCCAGCAGCCAAGGAGCACTAGCGGGAGGGGACACCGGGGAGCTGTTTTTT. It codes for CASSQGALAGGDTGELFF.

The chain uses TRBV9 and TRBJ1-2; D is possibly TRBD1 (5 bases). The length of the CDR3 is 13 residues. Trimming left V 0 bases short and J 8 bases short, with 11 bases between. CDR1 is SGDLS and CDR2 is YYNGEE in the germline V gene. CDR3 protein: CASSVEAGSGYTF. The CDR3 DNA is TGTGCCAGCAGCGTAGAAGCAGGGAGCGGCTACACCTTC.

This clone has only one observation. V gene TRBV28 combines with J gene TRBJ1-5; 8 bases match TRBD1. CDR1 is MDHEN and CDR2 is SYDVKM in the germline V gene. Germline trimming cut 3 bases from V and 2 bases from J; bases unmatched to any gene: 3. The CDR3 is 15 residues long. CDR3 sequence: CASSFRGLGNQPQHF. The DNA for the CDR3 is TGTGCCAGCAGTTTCAGGGGGCTGGGCAATCAGCCCCAGCATTTT.

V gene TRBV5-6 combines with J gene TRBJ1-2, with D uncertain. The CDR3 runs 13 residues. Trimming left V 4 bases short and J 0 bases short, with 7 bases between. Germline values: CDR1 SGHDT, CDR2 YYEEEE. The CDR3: CASSAQANYGYTF. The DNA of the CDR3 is TGTGCCAGCAGCGCGCAAGCTAACTATGGCTACACCTTC.

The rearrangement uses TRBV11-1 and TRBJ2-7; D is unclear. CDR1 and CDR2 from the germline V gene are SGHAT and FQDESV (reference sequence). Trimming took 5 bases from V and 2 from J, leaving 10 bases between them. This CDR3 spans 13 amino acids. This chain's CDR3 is CASSPPSTYEQYF. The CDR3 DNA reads TGTGCCAGCAGCCCCCCCAGTACCTACGAGCAGTACTTC. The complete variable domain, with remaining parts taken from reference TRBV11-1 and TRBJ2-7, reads EAEVAQSPRYKITEKSQAVAFWCDPISGHATLYWYRQILGQGPELLVQFQDESVVDDSQLPKDRFSAERLKGVDSTLKIQPAELGDSAMYLCASSPPSTYEQYFGPGTRLTVT.